This TCR beta chain emerged from a study of beta chain features in type 1 diabetes. Regarding the study as a whole: PCR might show a preference for shorter templates, equally across patients and controls.

The V gene's germline CDR1 is SGDLS and CDR2 YYNGEE. The CDR3 runs 14 residues. With 7 bases removed from V and 0 bases from J, the gap between germline ends came to 13 bases. On average, the one heparinised blood draw given by each donor was approximately 0.12 L. This clone was counted between two and nine times. The antigen remains undetermined. cDNA synthesis used the whole RNA isolate, giving expressed TCRB sequences. TCRdb's copy holds only in-frame clones and misses some; the assay was immunoSEQ multiplex PCR. The sample yields 450,000 or so clones, about an eighth seen once. Sequences were obtained from naive CD4+ T cells from blood. This sequence was found in a woman under 30 in good health. The V call is TRBV9, the J call TRBJ2-5; possible D gene TRBD1, 5 bases. Here the CDR3 DNA reads TGTGCCAGCGGATCGACAGCGTACCAAGAGACCCAGTACTTC. Translating it yields CASGSTAYQETQYF.